These 8 T cell receptor beta chains were all obtained from the same sample, sequenced in a study of STAT5B mutations in CD4+ large granular lymphocyte leukemia. Here immunoSEQ multiplex PCR was the method, and the copy in TCRdb shows in-frame clones only, minus some. Of approximately 30,000 clones listed, roughly four fifths are singletons. Material: CD4+ T cells from blood buffy coats. These receptors were obtained from a human donor in good health.

The J gene is TRBJ2-7, the V gene TRBV18; D call uncertain. V lost 2 bases and J lost 1, with 6 bases in between. Germline assignment: CDR1 KGHSH and CDR2 LQKENI. The CDR3 length is 13 residues. The CDR3 coding sequence is TGTGCCAGCTCACCAGCACGATCCTACGAGCAGTACTTC. This gives the protein CASSPARSYEQYF.

A remark on this clone: An end of the junction differs from the germline gene, which may be a read error. The chain couples TRBV27 to TRBJ2-7, with 9 bases aligning to TRBD1. This CDR3 contains 14 residues. Looked up from germline, CDR1 is MNHEY and CDR2 is SMNVEV (reference sequence). As DNA, the CDR3 is TGTGCCAGCAGTGGACAGGGGACGGGCTACGGGCAGTACTTC. This encodes CASSGQGTGYGQYF.

The CDR3: CASSKWDRPLGTEAFF. The CDR3, as DNA: TGTGCCAGCAGCAAATGGGACAGGCCCCTCGGAACTGAAGCTTTCTTT. This chain uses TRBV21-1 with TRBJ1-1; TRBD1, the D gene given by the table, was not confirmed from the DNA. TRBV21-1 is a pseudogene locus. The CDR3 spans 16 residues.

The rearrangement links TRBV6-5 to TRBJ2-3, with D tentatively TRBD2 (5 bases). Germline CDR1 reads MNHEY; CDR2 reads SVGAGI. CDR3 length: 13 amino acids. V was trimmed by 2 bases and J by 10 bases, leaving 13 bases between them. CDR3 residues: CASSYADGRAQYF. The CDR3 DNA reads as TGTGCCAGCAGTTACGCGGATGGGCGGGCGCAGTATTTT.

J is TRBJ2-2 and V is TRBV7-2; 9 nucleotides match TRBD1. J gave up 5 bases and V 1 base, and 8 bases lay outside the gene matches. Germline V gives CDR1 SGHTA, CDR2 FQGNSA. CDR3 length equals 17 residues. CDR3 coding DNA: TGTGCCAGCAGCTTAGGAGGACAGGGGTTATTTACCGGGGAGCTGTTTTTT. Protein sequence: CASSLGGQGLFTGELFF. The entire variable domain, with the rest obtained from reference TRBV7-2 and TRBJ2-2, is as follows: GAGVSQSPSNKVTEKGKDVELRCDPISGHTALYWYRQSLGQGLEFLIYFQGNSAPDKSGLPSDRFSAERTGGSVSTLTIQRTQQEDSAVYLCASSLGGQGLFTGELFFGEGSRLTVL.

This sequence joins TRBV4-1 and TRBJ1-3, with D perhaps TRBD1 (5 bases). Trimming shortened V by 2 bases and J by 0 bases, and 14 bases separated the two germline ends. The germline CDR1 and CDR2 sequences are MGHRA and YSYEKL. The CDR3 consists of 17 residues. The CDR3 loop is CASSQPFRGVSGNTIYF. The CDR3 nucleotides are TGCGCCAGCAGCCAACCCTTCCGGGGGGTCTCTGGAAACACCATATATTTT.

This chain uses TRBV6-1 with TRBJ2-2, with 12 bases lining up with TRBD2. The V segment lost 2 bases and the J segment 3 bases; nucleotides outside the gene matches: 7. The CDR3 consists of 18 residues. Germline loops: CDR1 MNHNS, CDR2 SASEGT. Written as DNA, the CDR3 is TGTGCCAGCAGTGAACTAGCGGGAGGGCCCCGCGACACCGGGGAGCTGTTTTTT. Protein product: CASSELAGGPRDTGELFF.

The V and J genes are TRBV19 and TRBJ2-3, with a weak D call TRBD1 (5 bases). This CDR3 region has 16 residues. V lost 3 bases to trimming and J lost 6 bases, with 19 bases between them. Germline CDR1 and CDR2: LNHDA and SQIVND (reference sequence). The CDR3: CASSISRSQGTDTQYF. DNA for the CDR3: TGTGCCAGTAGTATTAGCCGCAGTCAGGGTACTGATACGCAGTATTTT.